The 22 T cell receptor beta chains below were found in one sample sequenced in a study of T cell changes during pregnancy in multiple sclerosis. Profiling relied on immunoSEQ multiplex PCR, and the TCRdb table lists in-frame clones only, not all of them. This sample has 35,000 to 50,000 clones, with around 80% found just once. This sample comprised CD4+ T cells from peripheral blood mononuclear cells, obtained before pregnancy. The receptors derive from a female donor with multiple sclerosis, enrolled in a pregnancy study.

The rearrangement links TRBV13 to TRBJ2-7; D might be TRBD2 (6 bases). The CDR3 is 13 residues long. V was pared by 2 bases and J by 6 bases, with 11 bases between. Germline V lookup: CDR1 PRHDT, CDR2 FYEKMQ (reference sequence). The CDR3: CASSLTGDSEQYF. The CDR3 nucleotides are TGTGCCAGCAGCTTAACCGGGGACTCCGAGCAGTACTTC.

This clone was detected only once. CDR3 region: CASSLMQGNEKLFF. For the CDR3, the DNA is TGTGCCAGCAGCTTAATGCAGGGGAATGAAAAACTGTTTTTT. J is TRBJ1-4 and V is TRBV7-2, with D perhaps matching TRBD1 (6 bases). CDR3 length: 14 residues. V dropped 2 bases and J dropped 5 bases, with 9 bases sitting between them. CDR1 SGHTA and CDR2 FQGNSA come from the germline V gene.

The rearrangement joins TRBV27 to TRBJ1-1; the D gene is possibly TRBD1 (5 bases). CDR1 and CDR2 (germline): MNHEY, SMNVEV (reference sequence). V lost 5 bases and J lost 5, with 18 bases in between. The CDR3 covers 15 residues. CDR3: CASSPFGRGMTEAFF. The CDR3 coding sequence is TGTGCCAGCAGTCCCTTTGGTCGGGGGATGACTGAAGCTTTCTTT.

This chain connects TRBV5-4 to TRBJ2-7; the match to TRBD1 covers 7 bases. CDR1 is SGHNT and CDR2 is YYREEE in the germline V gene (reference sequence). The CDR3 covers 13 residues. J gave up 4 bases and V 4 bases, and 5 bases lay outside the gene matches. Written as DNA, the CDR3 is TGTGCCAGCAGCCGGGACAGTCAATACGAGCAGTACTTC. This codes for CASSRDSQYEQYF.

The CDR3 loop is CSVENTGSHYTF. The CDR3 region has the DNA TGCAGCGTTGAAAACACGGGGAGCCACTACACCTTC. The V gene is TRBV29-1, the J gene TRBJ1-2; no reliable D call. Per germline, CDR1 SQVTM and CDR2 ANQGSEA. This CDR3 has 12 amino acids. The germline V and J ends were trimmed by 2 bases and 10 bases, with 14 bases remaining between them. Full variable domain (remainder filled in from reference TRBV29-1 and TRBJ1-2): SAVISQKPSRDICQRGTSLTIQCQVDSQVTMMFWYRQQPGQSLTLIATANQGSEATYESGFVIDKFPISRPNLTFSTLTVSNMSPEDSSIYLCSVENTGSHYTFGSGTRLTVV.

This chain uses TRBV7-9 with TRBJ2-5; D remains unclear. The CDR3 spans 14 residues. The ends were cut back, 1 base at V and 1 base at J, with 7 bases in the middle. Germline loops: CDR1 SEHNR, CDR2 FQNEAQ (reference sequence). CDR3 amino acids: CASSLVGTQETQYF. The CDR3 nucleotides are TGTGCCAGCAGCTTAGTCGGTACCCAAGAGACCCAGTACTTC.

This sequence joins TRBV29-1 and TRBJ2-2, with D possibly matching TRBD2 (6 bases). V shed 5 bases and J shed 6 bases, with 19 bases lying between them. In germline, CDR1 is SQVTM, CDR2 ANQGSEA. The CDR3 covers 15 residues. In DNA form, the CDR3 reads TGCAGCGTTAAAATCGGGGCCTCGGGGGCCGGGGAGCTGTTTTTT. It yields the protein CSVKIGASGAGELFF.

This rearrangement joins TRBV19 to TRBJ2-3, with D possibly matching TRBD1 (6 bases). V gave up 6 bases and J gave up 1 base, with 14 bases separating them. This CDR3 region has 15 residues. Germline V gene sequence: CDR1 LNHDA, CDR2 SQIVND (reference sequence). CDR3 region: CASRTNRVGTDTQYF. The CDR3 DNA sequence: TGTGCCAGTAGGACCAACAGGGTAGGCACAGATACGCAGTATTTT. The full variable domain, completed using reference TRBV19 and TRBJ2-3, is DGGITQSPKYLFRKEGQNVTLSCEQNLNHDAMYWYRQDPGQGLRLIYYSQIVNDFQKGDIAEGYSVSREKKESFPLTVTSAQKNPTAFYLCASRTNRVGTDTQYFGPGTRLTVL.

The chain has TRBV6-6 and TRBJ1-2, with D unresolved. Deletions cut 8 bases from V and 2 bases from J, with 9 bases between. The CDR3 is 12 amino acids. The germline CDR1 and CDR2 sequences are MNHNY and SVGAGI (reference sequence). The CDR3: CASFGGNYGYTF. The CDR3, as DNA: TGTGCCAGCTTTGGCGGGAACTATGGCTACACCTTC.

This sequence joins TRBV5-1 and TRBJ2-3; D might be TRBD2 (5 bases). V shed 5 bases and J shed 2 bases, with 15 bases lying between them. Per the germline V gene, CDR1 is SGHRS and CDR2 is YFSETQ. The CDR3 covers 15 residues. CDR3 bases: TGCGCCAGCAGTAACAGAGGGCCCCTCACAGATACGCAGTATTTT. Translation gives CASSNRGPLTDTQYF. Full variable domain (missing parts from reference TRBV5-1 and TRBJ2-3): KAGVTQTPRYLIKTRGQQVTLSCSPISGHRSVSWYQQTPGQGLQFLFEYFSETQRNKGNFPGRFSGRQFSNSRSEMNVSTLELGDSALYLCASSNRGPLTDTQYFGPGTRLTVL.

The rearrangement joins TRBV6-1 to TRBJ1-5; maybe TRBD1 (5 bases). CDR1 and CDR2 (germline): MNHNS, SASEGT. The germline V and J ends were trimmed by 7 bases and 1 base, with 11 bases remaining between them. CDR3 size: 14 residues. The CDR3 coding sequence is TGTGCCAGCATAGTGTGGGGCAGCAATCAGCCCCAGCATTTT. It yields the protein CASIVWGSNQPQHF.

CDR3: CASVAGAGGATGELFF. The CDR3 nucleotides read TGTGCCAGCGTCGCGGGGGCAGGGGGCGCGACCGGGGAGCTGTTTTTT. The chain couples TRBV9 to TRBJ2-2; possible D gene TRBD1, 8 bases. Germline assignment: CDR1 SGDLS and CDR2 YYNGEE. Trimming took 7 bases from V and 5 from J, leaving 21 bases between them. The CDR3 length is 16 residues. Complete variable domain (other parts from reference TRBV9 and TRBJ2-2): DSGVTQTPKHLITATGQRVTLRCSPRSGDLSVYWYQQSLDQGLQFLIQYYNGEERAKGNILERFSAQQFPDLHSELNLSSLELGDSALYFCASVAGAGGATGELFFGEGSRLTVL.

This clone has just one count. The chain has TRBV18 and TRBJ2-5, with D perhaps matching TRBD1 (5 bases). Germline CDR1 and CDR2: KGHSH and LQKENI. V was trimmed by 8 bases and J by 2 bases, leaving 12 bases between them. The CDR3 sequence is 13 residues long. CDR3 bases: TGTGCCAGCGGAAGGGGTCAGCAAGAGACCCAGTACTTC. Protein sequence: CASGRGQQETQYF.

V is TRBV14 and J is TRBJ2-5, with 10 bases identical to TRBD1. The germline CDR1 and CDR2 sequences are SGHDN and FVKESK. This CDR3 has 15 residues. The ends lost 4 bases at V and 5 bases at J; junction bases unmatched: 7. The CDR3 loop reads CASSRQGAFSETQYF. In nucleotides, the CDR3 is TGTGCCAGCAGCCGACAGGGGGCTTTCTCTGAGACCCAGTACTTC.

This chain connects TRBV19 to TRBJ2-7; D ambiguous. V was pared by 4 bases and J by 3 bases, with 7 bases between. Looked up from germline, CDR1 is LNHDA and CDR2 is SQIVND (reference sequence). The CDR3 extends over 12 amino acids. CDR3 DNA sequence: TGTGCCAGTAGTAACCGAGACTACGAGCAGTACTTC. The encoded protein is CASSNRDYEQYF.

Written as DNA, the CDR3 is TGTGCCAGCAGCTTAGCGCTAAGCGGCTACACCTTC. This sequence encodes CASSLALSGYTF. This chain links TRBV7-9 with TRBJ1-2; D remains unclear. Trimming removed 0 bases from V and 8 bases from J, with 7 bases in between. Germline CDR1 reads SEHNR; CDR2 reads FQNEAQ (reference sequence). The CDR3 has 12 amino acids.

The chain has TRBV5-1 and TRBJ2-7, with 7 bases identical to TRBD1. The CDR3 loop spans 15 amino acids. Trimming took 3 bases from V and 4 from J; bases not matched to a gene: 10. CDR1 and CDR2 (germline): SGHRS, YFSETQ. CDR3 in amino acids: CASSYLSGTEYEQYF. CDR3 sequence (DNA): TGCGCCAGCAGCTACCTTTCCGGGACAGAATACGAGCAGTACTTC.

The sample holds one count of this clone. The chain uses TRBV5-1 and TRBJ2-1; D uncertain. The germline V and J ends were trimmed by 2 bases and 0 bases, with 9 bases remaining between them. CDR3 length: 15 residues. The germline CDR1 and CDR2 sequences are SGHRS and YFSETQ. Here the CDR3 DNA reads TGCGCCAGCAGCTTAGTCCCCGGCTCCTACAATGAGCAGTTCTTC. Protein product: CASSLVPGSYNEQFF.

The gene calls are TRBV10-3 and TRBJ1-1; 10 nucleotides align to TRBD1. This CDR3 comprises 13 residues. CDR1 and CDR2 from the germline V gene are ENHRY and SYGVKD. Germline trimming cut 6 bases from V and 8 bases from J; bases unmatched to any gene: 6. The CDR3 spells CAISPGTGEEAFF. Here the CDR3 DNA reads TGTGCCATCAGCCCTGGGACAGGGGAGGAAGCTTTCTTT.

J is TRBJ2-7 and V is TRBV19, with D perhaps matching TRBD2 (5 bases). The length of the CDR3 is 14 residues. Trimming stripped 5 bases from V and 7 bases from J, with 18 bases between. Per the germline V gene, CDR1 is LNHDA and CDR2 is SQIVND (reference sequence). The CDR3 nucleotides are TGTGCCAGTAGTGCGGGTCTAGAGGCGCGTGAGCAGTACTTC. Its protein product is CASSAGLEAREQYF.

The chain couples TRBV6-5 to TRBJ1-2, with 8 bases that match TRBD1. Losses at the gene ends were 6 bases for V and 8 bases for J; bases not matched to a gene: 8. The CDR3 is 13 amino acids. The germline gives CDR1 MNHEY, CDR2 SVGAGI. CDR3 sequence (DNA): TGTGCCAGCAGACGTCCAGGGGGCGCAGGCTACACCTTC. Its protein is CASRRPGGAGYTF.

The chain recombines TRBV12-5 with TRBJ2-2; no clear D. The CDR3 length is 13 residues. The V end was cut by 6 bases, the J end by 0 bases, with 5 bases between. In germline, CDR1 is LGHNT, CDR2 FRNRAP. In nucleotides, the CDR3 is TGTGCTAGTGGACAGCCGAACACCGGGGAGCTGTTTTTT. It codes for CASGQPNTGELFF. Based on the CDR3 plus reference TRBV12-5 and TRBJ2-2, the full variable domain is DARVTQTPRHKVTEMGQEVTMRCQPILGHNTVFWYRQTMMQGLELLAYFRNRAPLDDSGMPKDRFSAEMPDATLATLKIQPSEPRDSAVYFCASGQPNTGELFFGEGSRLTVL.